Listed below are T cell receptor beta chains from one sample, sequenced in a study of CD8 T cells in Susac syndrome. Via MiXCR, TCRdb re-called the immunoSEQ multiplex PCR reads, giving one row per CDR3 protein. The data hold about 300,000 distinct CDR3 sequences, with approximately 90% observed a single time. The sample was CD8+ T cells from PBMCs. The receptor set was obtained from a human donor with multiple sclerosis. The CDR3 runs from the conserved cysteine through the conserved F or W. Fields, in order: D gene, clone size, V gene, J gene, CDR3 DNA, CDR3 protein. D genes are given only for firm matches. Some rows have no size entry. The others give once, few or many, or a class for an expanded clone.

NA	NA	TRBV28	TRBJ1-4	TGTGCCAGCAGCCAGGGGTGGGGGAGAAATGAAAAACTGTTTTTT	CASSQGWGRNEKLFF
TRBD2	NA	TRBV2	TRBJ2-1	TGTGCCAGCAGTGAAATGACTAGCGGGAGCCGGAATGAGCAGTTCTTC	CASSEMTSGSRNEQFF
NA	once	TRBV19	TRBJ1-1	TGTGCCAGTAGTATGGTGCGTAGTAACACTGAAGCTTTCTTT	CASSMVRSNTEAFF
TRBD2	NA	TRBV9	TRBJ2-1	TGTGCCAGCAGCGTAAGTGCGGGGGGGCCCCTCAATGAGCAGTTCTTC	CASSVSAGGPLNEQFF
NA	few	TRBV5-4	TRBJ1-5	TGTGCCAGCAGCTTGGAGGGCGGCCAGCCCCAGCATTTT	CASSLEGGQPQHF
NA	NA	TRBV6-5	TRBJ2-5	TGTGCCAGCAGTTACGGTCCTGAACCCGGACGAGGAGAGACCCAGTACTTC	CASSYGPEPGRGETQYF
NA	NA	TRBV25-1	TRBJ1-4	TGTGCCAGCAGTGCCGTCGGCGGGGAGAAACTGTTTTTT	CASSAVGGEKLFF
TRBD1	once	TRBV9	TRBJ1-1	TGTGCCAGCAGCTTCTCCGGGACAGGGGCTGAAGCTTTCTTT	CASSFSGTGAEAFF
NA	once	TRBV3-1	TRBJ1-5	TGTGCCAGCAGCCAAGAGCGCAGGGATAGCAATCAGCCCCAGCATTTT	CASSQERRDSNQPQHF
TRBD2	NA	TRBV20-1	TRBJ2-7	TGCAGTGCTAGAGTTGCGGGAGGGTACGAGCAGTACTTC	CSARVAGGYEQYF
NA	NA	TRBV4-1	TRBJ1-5	TGCGCCAGCAGCCAGGGAACCAATCAGCCCCAGCATTTT	CASSQGTNQPQHF
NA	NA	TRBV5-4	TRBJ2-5	TGTGCCAGCAGCTTAACCCTGGGGGAAGAGACCCAGTACTTC	CASSLTLGEETQYF
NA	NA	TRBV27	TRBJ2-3	TGTGCCAGCAGTTTGACTGGGGAAGATACGCAGTATTTT	CASSLTGEDTQYF
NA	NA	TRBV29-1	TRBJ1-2	TGCAGCGTTGGACCAGACACTACAGAGAACTATGGCTACACCTTC	CSVGPDTTENYGYTF
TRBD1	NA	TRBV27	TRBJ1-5	TGTGCCAGCAGTACAACAGGGGGCAGTCAGCCCCAGCATTTT	CASSTTGGSQPQHF
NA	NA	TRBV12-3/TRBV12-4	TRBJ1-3	TGTGCCAGCAGTCCAACAGGAAACACCATATATTTT	CASSPTGNTIYF
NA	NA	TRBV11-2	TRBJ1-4	TGTGCCAGCAGCCCCCAACCGGGACGGAGGGATGAAAAACTGTTTTTT	CASSPQPGRRDEKLFF
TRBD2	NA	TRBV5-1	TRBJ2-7	TGCGCCAGCAGCTTGGCCCCCAGCGGGACTTCCTACGAGCAGTACTTC	CASSLAPSGTSYEQYF
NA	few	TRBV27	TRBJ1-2	TGTGCCAGCAGTTTCGGGACTAACTATGGCTACACCTTC	CASSFGTNYGYTF
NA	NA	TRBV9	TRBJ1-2	TGTGCCAGCAGCGGCCCCCGGGGAGGCCAGGAAACCTTC	CASSGPRGGQETF
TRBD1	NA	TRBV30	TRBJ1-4	TGTGCCTGGAGTTTGAGGGACAGTAATGAAAAACTGTTTTTT	CAWSLRDSNEKLFF
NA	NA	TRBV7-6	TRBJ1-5	TGTGCCAGCAGCTTAGTGGGGGGGGAGGGCAATCAGCCCCAGCATTTT	CASSLVGGEGNQPQHF
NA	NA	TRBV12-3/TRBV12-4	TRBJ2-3	TGTGCCAGCGACCACGGGGACACAGATACGCAGTATTTT	CASDHGDTDTQYF
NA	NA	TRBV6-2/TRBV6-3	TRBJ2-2	TGTGCCAGTAGGGGTCCTTTGGGGCTCCCGCCTCACACCGGGGAGCTGTTTTTT	CASRGPLGLPPHTGELFF
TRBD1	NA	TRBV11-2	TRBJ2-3	TGTGCCAGCAGCTTGGCCGGGACAGGGGCAGATACGCAGTATTTT	CASSLAGTGADTQYF
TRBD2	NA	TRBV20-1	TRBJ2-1	TGCAGTGCTTACGACAGTGTCTGGCGGGAGGGGGCTAAGGATGAGCAGTTCTTC	CSAYDSVWREGAKDEQFF
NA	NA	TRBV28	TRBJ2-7	TGTGCCAGCAGTTTAGGGGTCGGGACACACTACGAGCAGTACTTC	CASSLGVGTHYEQYF
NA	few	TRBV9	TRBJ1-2	TGTGCCAGCAGCGTAGGGGGCGCGGATGGCTACACCTTC	CASSVGGADGYTF
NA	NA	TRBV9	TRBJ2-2	TGTGCCAGCAGCGTCAGTCCAGGCACCGGGGAGCTGTTTTTT	CASSVSPGTGELFF
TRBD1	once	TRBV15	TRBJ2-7	TGTGCCACCAGCAGGACCGGGACAGGGGCCTACGAGCAGTACTTC	CATSRTGTGAYEQYF
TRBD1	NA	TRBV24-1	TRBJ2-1	TGTGCCACCAGTAGACAGGGGACGAATGAGCAGTTCTTC	CATSRQGTNEQFF
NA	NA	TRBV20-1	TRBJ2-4	TGCAGTGCTAGTGATGACCCGGACTTTATAGCCAAAAACATTCAGTACTTC	CSASDDPDFIAKNIQYF
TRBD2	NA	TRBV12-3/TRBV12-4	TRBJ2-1	TGTGCCAGCAGTTACGGACTAGCGGGAGATTACGTGGGCTACAATGAGCAGTTCTTC	CASSYGLAGDYVGYNEQFF
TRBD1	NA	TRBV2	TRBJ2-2	TGTGCCAGGAGAGGTGGGACAGCGAACACCGGGGAGCTGTTTTTT	CARRGGTANTGELFF
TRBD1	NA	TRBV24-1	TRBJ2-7	TGTGCCACCAGTGATAGGGACAGGGGGCGGAACGAGCAGTACTTC	CATSDRDRGRNEQYF
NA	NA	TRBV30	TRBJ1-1	TGTGCCTGGACCGGGACCGCCCCTACAGTTACTCCCCACACTGAAGCTTTCTTT	CAWTGTAPTVTPHTEAFF
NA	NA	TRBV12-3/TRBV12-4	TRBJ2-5	TGTGCCAGCAGTCCCGGGACGGACCAAGAGACCCAGTACTTC	CASSPGTDQETQYF
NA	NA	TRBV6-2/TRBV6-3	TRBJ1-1	TGTGCCAGCAGTTACGGGGCAGGGTATATGAACACTGAAGCTTTCTTT	CASSYGAGYMNTEAFF
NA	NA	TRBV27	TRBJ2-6	TGTGCCAGCAGCGGCAGTTGGGCCAACGTCCTGACTTTC	CASSGSWANVLTF
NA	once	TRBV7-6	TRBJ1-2	TGTGCCAGCAGCTTAGGGACAGTTAACTATGGCTACACCTTC	CASSLGTVNYGYTF
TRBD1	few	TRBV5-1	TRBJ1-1	TGCGCCAGCAGCTGGGGACAGGGGTCGGAAGCTTTCTTT	CASSWGQGSEAFF
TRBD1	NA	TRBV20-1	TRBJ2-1	TGCAGTGCTAGAGCCAGGGGACAGGGCCTAAAAGATGAGCAGTTCTTC	CSARARGQGLKDEQFF
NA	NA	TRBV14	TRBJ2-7	TGTGCCAGCAGCCAAGATTGGGGGACAACCTACGAGCAGTACTTC	CASSQDWGTTYEQYF
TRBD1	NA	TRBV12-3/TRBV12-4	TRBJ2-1	TGTGCCAGCAGTTTCTACAGGGGTTTACATGAGCAGTTCTTC	CASSFYRGLHEQFF
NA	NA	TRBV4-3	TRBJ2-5	TGCGCCAGCAGCTTAGACGGGGTCCAAGAGACCCAGTACTTC	CASSLDGVQETQYF
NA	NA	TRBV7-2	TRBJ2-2	TGTGCCAGCAGCCCTTGGGACCTTAACACCGGGGAGCTGTTTTTT	CASSPWDLNTGELFF
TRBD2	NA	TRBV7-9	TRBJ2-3	TGTGCCAGCAGCCCATTAAAAGCGGGAAAGTTGGCAGATACGCAGTATTTT	CASSPLKAGKLADTQYF
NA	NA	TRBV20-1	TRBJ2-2	TGCAGTGCTAGAGTGGGACACACGAACACCGGGGAGCTGTTTTTT	CSARVGHTNTGELFF
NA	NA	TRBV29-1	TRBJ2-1	TGCAGCGTTCCCCGACGGGGGAGAGATGAGCAGTTCTTC	CSVPRRGRDEQFF
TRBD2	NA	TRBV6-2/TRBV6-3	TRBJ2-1	TGTGCCAGCAGTGAGCCGGGGGGCTCCTACAATGAGCAGTTCTTC	CASSEPGGSYNEQFF
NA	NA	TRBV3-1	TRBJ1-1	TGTGCCAGCAGCCAAGATCTCAGGGGTGAGAACACTGAAGCTTTCTTT	CASSQDLRGENTEAFF
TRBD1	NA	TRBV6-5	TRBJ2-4	TGTGCCAGCAGTTACGGGGCAGGGGGCGCCATTCAGTACTTC	CASSYGAGGAIQYF
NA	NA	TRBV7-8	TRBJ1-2	TGTGCCAGCAGCCCCTCTCGGGGGCCCCTGAACTATGGCTACACCTTC	CASSPSRGPLNYGYTF